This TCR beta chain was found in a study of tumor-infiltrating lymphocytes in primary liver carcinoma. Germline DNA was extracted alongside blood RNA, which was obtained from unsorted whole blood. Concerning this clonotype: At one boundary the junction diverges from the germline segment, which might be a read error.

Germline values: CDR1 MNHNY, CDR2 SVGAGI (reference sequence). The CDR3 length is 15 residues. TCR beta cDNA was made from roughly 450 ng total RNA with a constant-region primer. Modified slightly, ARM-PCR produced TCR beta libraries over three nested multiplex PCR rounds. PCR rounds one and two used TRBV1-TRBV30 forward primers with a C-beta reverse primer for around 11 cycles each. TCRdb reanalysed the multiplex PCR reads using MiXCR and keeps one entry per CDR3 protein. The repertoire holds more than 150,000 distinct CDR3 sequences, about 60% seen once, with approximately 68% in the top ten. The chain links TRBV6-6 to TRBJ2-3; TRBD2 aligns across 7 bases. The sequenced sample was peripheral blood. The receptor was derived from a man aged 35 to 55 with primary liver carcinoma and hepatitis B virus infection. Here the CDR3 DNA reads TGTGCCGGCAGTTACCGGGACTATAGCACAGATACGCAGTATTTT. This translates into CAGSYRDYSTDTQYF.